Listed below are T cell receptor beta chains from one sample, sequenced in a study of cytomegalovirus exposure and HLA in healthy donors. Data came from immunoSEQ multiplex PCR; TCRdb stores just in-frame clones and leaves some out. The data show fewer than 300,000 clones, roughly 80% seen once. The material sequenced was PBMCs. Every receptor here comes from a girl aged 2 to 10 in good health and CMV-seronegative. Both conserved end residues are part of each CDR3. A D gene is named only where the DNA matches it firmly. Clone size is shown for a subset of rows, as once, few, many or a class of expanded clone.

NA	15	TRBV14	TRBD1	TRBJ2-7	CASAQSRDSIYEQYF	TGTGCCAGCGCCCAGTCGAGGGACAGTATCTACGAGCAGTACTTC
NA	15	TRBV7-7	NA	TRBJ2-2	CASSLSARDTGELFF	TGTGCCAGCAGCTTATCGGCGAGGGACACCGGGGAGCTGTTTTTT
NA	13	TRBV7-9	TRBD2	TRBJ2-3	CASSRTSEDTQYF	TGTGCCAGCAGCCGGACTAGCGAAGATACGCAGTATTTT
NA	15	TRBV7-3	NA	TRBJ1-1	CASSSRGEENTEAFF	TGTGCCAGCAGCTCACGGGGGGAGGAGAACACTGAAGCTTTCTTT
NA	15	TRBV4-1	NA	TRBJ2-7	CASSQEGGVAYEQYF	TGCGCCAGCAGCCAAGAGGGGGGAGTTGCCTACGAGCAGTACTTC
NA	13	TRBV27	TRBD1	TRBJ1-2	CASSLDRVNGYTF	TGTGCCAGCAGCTTAGACAGGGTTAACGGCTACACCTTC
NA	14	TRBV9	NA	TRBJ2-5	CASSVQGFQETQYF	TGTGCCAGCAGCGTACAGGGCTTCCAAGAGACCCAGTACTTC
NA	15	TRBV5-1	NA	TRBJ1-1	CASQGLGWGQAEAFF	TGCGCCAGCCAGGGATTGGGTTGGGGGCAGGCTGAAGCTTTCTTT
NA	16	TRBV7-8	TRBD2	TRBJ2-7	CASSLRGLAGTREQYF	TGTGCCAGCAGCTTACGTGGACTAGCGGGAACTCGGGAGCAGTACTTC
NA	11	TRBV27	NA	TRBJ1-4	CASSRGEKLFF	TGTGCCAGCAGTAGGGGGGAAAAACTGTTTTTT
NA	13	TRBV10-3	TRBD2	TRBJ2-7	CATSGGGYYEQYF	TGTGCCACCTCGGGGGGGGGATACTACGAGCAGTACTTC
NA	15	TRBV30	NA	TRBJ1-3	CAWMGQSSSGNTIYF	TGTGCCTGGATGGGGCAGAGCTCCTCTGGAAACACCATATATTTT
NA	16	TRBV18	TRBD1	TRBJ1-2	CASSPVGTGVDYGYTF	TGTGCCAGCTCACCAGTCGGGACAGGGGTGGACTATGGCTACACCTTC
few	14	TRBV4-2	TRBD1	TRBJ2-1	CASSHGQEYNEQFF	TGTGCCAGCAGCCACGGACAGGAATACAATGAGCAGTTCTTC
few	12	TRBV14	NA	TRBJ2-1	CASSRSGFEQFF	TGTGCCAGCAGCAGGAGCGGGTTCGAGCAGTTCTTC
NA	19	TRBV15	TRBD1	TRBJ1-4	CATSRDGGQGKSTNEKLFF	TGTGCCACCAGCAGAGATGGGGGACAGGGGAAATCAACTAATGAAAAACTGTTTTTT
NA	13	TRBV6-1	NA	TRBJ1-2	CASRIGQSYGYTF	TGTGCCAGCAGAATAGGACAGAGCTATGGCTACACCTTC
NA	15	TRBV7-9	NA	TRBJ2-7	CASSLLTRVPYEQYF	TGTGCCAGCAGCTTACTGACTAGAGTCCCCTACGAGCAGTACTTC
NA	15	TRBV27	TRBD1	TRBJ2-7	CASRRNPGQPYEQYF	TGTGCCAGCAGGCGCAACCCGGGACAGCCCTACGAGCAGTACTTC
NA	15	TRBV19	NA	TRBJ1-5	CASSQEPRGNQPQHF	TGTGCCAGTAGCCAAGAGCCGAGGGGCAATCAGCCCCAGCATTTT
NA	15	TRBV27	TRBD1	TRBJ2-7	CASSPGQGSVYEQYF	TGTGCCAGCTCCCCGGGACAGGGGTCAGTCTACGAGCAGTACTTC
NA	17	TRBV7-5	NA	TRBJ2-7	CVRSLSGRDNPFYEQYF	TGTGTCAGAAGCTTATCAGGCCGCGATAACCCATTCTACGAGCAGTACTTC
once	18	TRBV5-6	NA	TRBJ2-7	CTSSLGIKNQGRSYEQYF	TGTACCAGCAGCTTGGGTATAAAAAATCAGGGGCGGTCCTACGAGCAGTACTTC
NA	16	TRBV7-3	TRBD2	TRBJ2-3	CASSFTAGEGTDTQYF	TGTGCCAGCAGCTTCACGGCGGGGGAAGGGACAGATACGCAGTATTTT
few	17	TRBV28	NA	TRBJ1-5	CASSPRSAAYSNQPQHF	TGTGCCAGCAGCCCTAGGTCCGCCGCCTATAGCAATCAGCCCCAGCATTTT
once	14	TRBV28	NA	TRBJ1-2	CASSLWGGVRGYTF	TGTGCCAGCAGTTTATGGGGGGGTGTTAGAGGCTACACCTTC
NA	11	TRBV20-1	TRBD2	TRBJ2-7	CTGTSAYEQYF	TGCACCGGGACTAGCGCCTACGAGCAGTACTTC
NA	16	TRBV28	TRBD1	TRBJ1-1	CASSLWGTGGNTEAFF	TGTGCCAGCAGTTTATGGGGGACAGGGGGGAACACTGAAGCTTTCTTT
NA	17	TRBV2	NA	TRBJ2-2	CATLRDPGQRDTGELFF	TGTGCCACTCTGCGGGATCCGGGACAGCGGGACACCGGGGAGCTGTTTTTT
NA	13	TRBV28	NA	TRBJ2-1	CASSPLDYNEQFF	TGTGCCAGCAGTCCCCTAGACTACAATGAGCAGTTCTTC
few	15	TRBV5-4	NA	TRBJ1-1	CASSSSPQGHTEAFF	TGTGCCAGCAGCTCCAGTCCCCAGGGCCATACTGAAGCTTTCTTT
few	16	TRBV9	TRBD2	TRBJ2-5	CASSPLGAAGVETQYF	TGTGCCAGCAGCCCCCTCGGGGCAGCGGGGGTGGAGACCCAGTACTTC
NA	16	TRBV28	NA	TRBJ1-2	CASSTEGARTRDGYTF	TGTGCCAGCAGCACCGAAGGAGCGCGGACTAGGGATGGCTACACCTTC
once	11	TRBV6-5	TRBD2	TRBJ2-3	CASSSSGGQYF	TGTGCCAGCAGTTCTAGCGGGGGGCAGTATTTT
NA	15	TRBV2	TRBD2	TRBJ2-1	CASRQTSGRSGEQFF	TGTGCCAGCAGGCAGACTAGCGGGAGGTCTGGTGAGCAGTTCTTC
NA	13	TRBV19	NA	TRBJ1-1	CASSSTGGTEAFF	TGTGCCAGTAGTTCCACAGGCGGCACTGAAGCTTTCTTT
NA	17	TRBV4-2	TRBD2	TRBJ2-1	CASSQVFGLERYDEQFF	TGTGCCAGCAGCCAAGTGTTTGGACTAGAGCGGTACGATGAGCAGTTCTTC
NA	16	TRBV19	NA	TRBJ2-1	CASSIGDSTGNNEQFF	TGTGCCAGTAGTATCGGCGACTCGACCGGAAACAATGAGCAGTTCTTC
few	17	TRBV21-1	NA	TRBJ2-1	CASSNGVDWGLNNEQFF	TGTGCCAGCAGCAATGGGGTGGATTGGGGACTAAACAATGAGCAGTTCTTC
NA	17	TRBV4-2	TRBD2	TRBJ2-1	CASSLGLAGDTYNEQFF	TGTGCCAGCAGCCTAGGATTAGCGGGAGACACCTACAATGAGCAGTTCTTC
once	17	TRBV7-9	NA	TRBJ1-3	CASSFISSEESGNTIYF	TGTGCCAGCAGCTTCATCAGTTCAGAGGAGTCCGGAAACACCATATATTTT
NA	12	TRBV28	NA	TRBJ2-5	CASMEGQETQYF	TGTGCCAGTATGGAAGGACAGGAGACCCAGTACTTC